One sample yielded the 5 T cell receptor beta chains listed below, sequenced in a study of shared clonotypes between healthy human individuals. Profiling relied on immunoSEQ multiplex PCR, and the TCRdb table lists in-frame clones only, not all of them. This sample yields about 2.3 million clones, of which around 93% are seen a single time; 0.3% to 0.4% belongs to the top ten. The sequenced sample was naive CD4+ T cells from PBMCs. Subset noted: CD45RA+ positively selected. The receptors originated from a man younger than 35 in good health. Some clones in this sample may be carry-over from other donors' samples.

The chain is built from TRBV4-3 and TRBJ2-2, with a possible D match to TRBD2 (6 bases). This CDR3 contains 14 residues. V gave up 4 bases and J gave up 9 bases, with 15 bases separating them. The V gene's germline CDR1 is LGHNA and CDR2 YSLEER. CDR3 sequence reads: CASSRAAGGRELFF. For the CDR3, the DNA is TGCGCCAGCAGCCGGGCCGCCGGGGGTAGGGAGCTGTTTTTT.

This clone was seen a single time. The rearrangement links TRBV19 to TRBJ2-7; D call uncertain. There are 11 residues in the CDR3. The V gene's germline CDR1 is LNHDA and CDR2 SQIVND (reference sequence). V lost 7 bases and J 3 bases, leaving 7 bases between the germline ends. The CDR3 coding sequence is TGTGCCAGTAAGGTCCGCTACGAGCAGTACTTC. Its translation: CASKVRYEQYF.

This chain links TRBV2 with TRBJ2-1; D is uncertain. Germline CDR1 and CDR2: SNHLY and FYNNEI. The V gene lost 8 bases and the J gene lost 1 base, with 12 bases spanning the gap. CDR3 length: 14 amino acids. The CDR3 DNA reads TGTGCCAGCTGCCCGATGGGGTCCTACAATGAGCAGTTCTTC. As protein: CASCPMGSYNEQFF.

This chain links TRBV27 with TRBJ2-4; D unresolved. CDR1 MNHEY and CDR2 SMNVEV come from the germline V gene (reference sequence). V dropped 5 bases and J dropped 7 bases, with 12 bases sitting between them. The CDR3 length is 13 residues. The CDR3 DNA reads TGTGCCAGCAGTCTACGAAGGGATAACATTCAGTACTTC. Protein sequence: CASSLRRDNIQYF.

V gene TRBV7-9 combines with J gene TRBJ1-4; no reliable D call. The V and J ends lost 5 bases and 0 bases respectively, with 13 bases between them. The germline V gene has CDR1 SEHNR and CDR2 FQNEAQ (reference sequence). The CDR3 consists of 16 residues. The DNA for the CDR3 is TGTGCCAGCAGCCCAATAGGACTTGCAACTAATGAAAAACTGTTTTTT. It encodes CASSPIGLATNEKLFF.